This T cell receptor (beta chain) comes out of a study of shared clonotypes between healthy human individuals (dated by TCRdb to 2018 to 2020). Broadly, across the study: A couple of women and three men aged 18 to 49 years were included in the cohort. To estimate repertoire size and how much clonotypes are shared between individuals, the study performed deep sequencing of blood TCR repertoires from roughly five healthy adults. Between about 0.94 and 8.9 billion PBMCs per donor were obtained by leukapheresis. Libraries were prepared and TCR repertoires were sequenced by different laboratories using diverse techniques, in order to increase sequencing depth and limit assay-specific biases. For each donor, three plates each were used for CD4 naive and CD4 memory, two plates were used for CD8 naive, and one plate was used for CD8 memory. Points the paper makes about the study in general: When several donors were compared, the shared fraction of clonotypes was roughly 5% for naive CD4, around 3.5% for naive CD8, 2% to 2.5% for memory CD4, and less than 0.45% for memory CD8. Pairwise subsampling indicated that sequencing depth was expected to affect the degree of clonotype sharing among donors. Sampling was restricted to blood, and TCR repertoires in tissue are likely to differ from TCR repertoires in blood. The genetic and exposure-history diversity represented was limited by the small number of donors. Compared with non-shared clonotypes, clonotypes shared by all four sorted-subset donors had higher generation probabilities. Larger estimated clonotype richness was generally found for naive subsets than for memory subsets. Incomplete sequencing was indicated by rarefaction of sorted-subset datasets, despite the large sequencing depth.

TCR CDR3 regions were amplified from genomic DNA by multiplex PCR using the deep immunoSEQ assay. Extracted genomic DNA from each cell subset was spread evenly across all wells of several immunoSEQ 96-well plates, with each plate serving as a replicate. For sorted subsets, roughly 0.2 ug genomic DNA, equal to 30,000 to 35,000 T cell genomes, was loaded into each replicate PCR. The purified libraries were quantified using a Qubit 3.0 fluorometer, sized with a Bioanalyzer 2100, and then quantified again using the KAPA Library Quantification kit. Every immunoSEQ 96-well plate was sequenced on a separate single-read 150-cycle Illumina NextSeq 550 flow cell. Regarding the original processing steps: Because only junctional sequences without quality scores were contained in the immunoSEQ output, filtering matching that applied to full-length reads could not be performed. Sequences were annotated with PyIR, a Python wrapper for IgBLAST v1.9, using IMGT germline references to assign V/J genes and CDR3. Reads were filtered out if the reads had weak V/J assignments (E-value above 1e-6), no CDR3, stop codons, out-of-frame junctions, or ambiguous translated residues. V3J clonotypes were defined by identical inferred V gene, J gene, and CDR3 amino acid sequence. Percentage overlap between repertoires was calculated by dividing the number of shared unique clonotypes by the size of the smaller repertoire. Repertoire richness was assessed with RTK rarefaction, the Chao1 estimator, and Recon v2.1 estimates of unobserved clonotypes. Generation probabilities were computed with OLGA for all TCRbeta clonotypes obtained by the gDNA method from four donors. TCRdb's version of the immuneACCESS table is confined to in-frame rearrangements and falls short of the full clone set. An unresolved V gene accounts for under half of the shortfall where checked; the remainder is of unknown origin. D and trimming come from the DNA, and the V and J calls and clone size come from that table. Recorded for this sample are under 750,000 clones; just under 75% of them occurred a single time. The ten largest clonotypes hold around 1.8% of the sample.

Clipping removes 3 bases from V and 5 bases from J, with 7 as the unmatched junction base count. Per the germline V gene (reference sequence), SGHAT is the CDR1 and FQDESV is the CDR2. Including the terminal cysteine and phenylalanine, the CDR3 comprises 15 residues. The retained sequence is limited to the CDR3, 45 bases, with the frame set at the first base. Healthy HIV-negative adults with no recently reported acute infections or vaccinations were included as donors. Every donor was a Caucasian adult living in Nashville, Tennessee, USA. CD4+ T cells were enriched by magnetic negative selection; naive cells were then positively selected on CD45RA, and the negative fraction formed the memory subset. After blood collection by leukapheresis, PBMCs were isolated using Ficoll-Histopaque density gradient centrifugation and then cryopreserved in the vapor phase of liquid nitrogen. Analytical flow cytometry was used to check the purity and quantity of every magnetically sorted T cell population. Genomic DNA was isolated from each sorted fraction and quantified by UV absorbance on a Nanodrop 2000c.

Worth noting for this clone: It has no known antigen specificity. Per-base quality was not reported, and no clone a single base away is much larger than it.

This receptor was identified in a woman between 25 and 40 years old in good health. Specimen: memory CD4+ T cells sorted from blood. What the cell subset or site label conveys for this sample: CD45RA-negative fraction. The sequence links TRBV11-1 to TRBJ2-3; TRBD2 agrees with 8 junctional bases. This receptor carries the CDR3 CASSFRAGEVDTQYF. The sequenced DNA: TGTGCCAGCAGCTTTCGAGCGGGAGAGGTAGATACGCAGTATTTT.